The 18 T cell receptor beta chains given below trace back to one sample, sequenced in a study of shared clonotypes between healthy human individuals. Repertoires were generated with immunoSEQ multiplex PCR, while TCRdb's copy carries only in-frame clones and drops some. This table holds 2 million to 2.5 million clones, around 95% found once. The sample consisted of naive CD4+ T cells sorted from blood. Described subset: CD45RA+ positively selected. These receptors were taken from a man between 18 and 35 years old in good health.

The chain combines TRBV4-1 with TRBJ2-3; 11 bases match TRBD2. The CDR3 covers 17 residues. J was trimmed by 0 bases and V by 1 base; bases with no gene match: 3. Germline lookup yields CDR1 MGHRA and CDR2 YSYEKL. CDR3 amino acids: CASSQVWTSGSTDTQYF. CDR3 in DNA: TGCGCCAGCAGCCAAGTCTGGACTAGCGGGAGCACAGATACGCAGTATTTT.

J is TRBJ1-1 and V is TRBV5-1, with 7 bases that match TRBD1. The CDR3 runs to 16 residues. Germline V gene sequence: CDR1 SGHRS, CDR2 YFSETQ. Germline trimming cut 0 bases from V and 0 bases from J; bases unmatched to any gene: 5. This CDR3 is CASSLEGADLNTEAFF. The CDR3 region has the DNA TGCGCCAGCAGCTTGGAGGGGGCGGATCTGAACACTGAAGCTTTCTTT.

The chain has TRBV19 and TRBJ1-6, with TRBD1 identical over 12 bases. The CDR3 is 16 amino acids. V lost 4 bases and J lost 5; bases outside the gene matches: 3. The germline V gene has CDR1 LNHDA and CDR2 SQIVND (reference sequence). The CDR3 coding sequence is TGTGCCAGTAGTAAGGGACAGGGGGCCGATAATTCACCCCTCCACTTT. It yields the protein CASSKGQGADNSPLHF.

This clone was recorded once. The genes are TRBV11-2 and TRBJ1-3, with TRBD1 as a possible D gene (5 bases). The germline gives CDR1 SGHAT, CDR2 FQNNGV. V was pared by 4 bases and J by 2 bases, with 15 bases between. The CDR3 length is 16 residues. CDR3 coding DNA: TGTGCCAGCAGCTGGGTACCTTGGGGGGCTGGAAACACCATATATTTT. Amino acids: CASSWVPWGAGNTIYF. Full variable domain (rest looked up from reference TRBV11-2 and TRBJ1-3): EAGVAQSPRYKIIEKRQSVAFWCNPISGHATLYWYQQILGQGPKLLIQFQNNGVVDDSQLPKDRFSAERLKGVDSTLKIQPAKLEDSAVYLCASSWVPWGAGNTIYFGEGSWLTVV.

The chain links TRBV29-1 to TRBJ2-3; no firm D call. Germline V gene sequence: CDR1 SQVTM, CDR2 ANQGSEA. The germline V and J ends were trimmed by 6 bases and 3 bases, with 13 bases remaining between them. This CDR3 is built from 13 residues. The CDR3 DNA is TGCAGCGTAGCCCCACTCTTAACAGATACGCAGTATTTT. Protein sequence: CSVAPLLTDTQYF.

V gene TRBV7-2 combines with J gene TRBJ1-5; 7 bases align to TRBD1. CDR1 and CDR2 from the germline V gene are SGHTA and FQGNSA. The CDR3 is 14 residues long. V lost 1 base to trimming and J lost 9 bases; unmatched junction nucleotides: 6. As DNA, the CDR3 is TGTGCCAGCAGCTTAGATGACAGGGCCTTGCCCCAGCATTTT. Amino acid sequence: CASSLDDRALPQHF.

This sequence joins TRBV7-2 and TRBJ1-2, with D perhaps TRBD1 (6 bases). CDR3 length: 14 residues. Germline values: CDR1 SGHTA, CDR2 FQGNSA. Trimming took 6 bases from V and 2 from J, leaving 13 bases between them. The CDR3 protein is CASRLQGWNYGYTF. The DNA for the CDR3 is TGTGCCAGCAGGTTACAGGGTTGGAACTATGGCTACACCTTC.

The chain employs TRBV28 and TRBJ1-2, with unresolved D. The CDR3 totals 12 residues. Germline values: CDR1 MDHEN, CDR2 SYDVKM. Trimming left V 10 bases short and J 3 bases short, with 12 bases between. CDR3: CAIRRPYYGYTF. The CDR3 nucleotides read TGTGCCATCCGTAGACCCTACTATGGCTACACCTTC.

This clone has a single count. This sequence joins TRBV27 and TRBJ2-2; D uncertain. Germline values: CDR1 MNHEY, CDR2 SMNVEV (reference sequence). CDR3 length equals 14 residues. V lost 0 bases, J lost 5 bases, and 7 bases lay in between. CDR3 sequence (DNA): TGTGCCAGCAGTTTATCGTACTCTACCGGGGAGCTGTTTTTT. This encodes CASSLSYSTGELFF.

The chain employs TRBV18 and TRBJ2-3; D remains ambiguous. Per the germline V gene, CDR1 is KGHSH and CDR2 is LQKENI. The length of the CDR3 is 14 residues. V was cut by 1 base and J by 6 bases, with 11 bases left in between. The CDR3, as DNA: TGTGCCAGCTCACCACTGGCTTTGGGGGATACGCAGTATTTT. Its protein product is CASSPLALGDTQYF.

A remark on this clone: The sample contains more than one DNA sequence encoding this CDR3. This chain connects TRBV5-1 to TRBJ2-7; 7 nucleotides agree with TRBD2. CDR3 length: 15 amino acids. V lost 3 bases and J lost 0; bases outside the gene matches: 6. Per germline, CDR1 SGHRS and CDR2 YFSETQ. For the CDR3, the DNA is TGCGCCAGCAGCTCTTCTAGCGGTAGCTCCTACGAGCAGTACTTC. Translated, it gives CASSSSSGSSYEQYF.

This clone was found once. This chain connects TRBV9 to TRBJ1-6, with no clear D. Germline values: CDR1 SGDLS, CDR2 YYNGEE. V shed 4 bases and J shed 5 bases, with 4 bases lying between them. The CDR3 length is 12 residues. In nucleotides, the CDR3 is TGTGCCAGCAGCCAACATAATTCACCCCTCCACTTT. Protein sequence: CASSQHNSPLHF.

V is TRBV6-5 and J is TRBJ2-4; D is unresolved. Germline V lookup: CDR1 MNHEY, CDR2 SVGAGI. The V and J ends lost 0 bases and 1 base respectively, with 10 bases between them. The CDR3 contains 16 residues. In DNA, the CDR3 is TGTGCCAGCAGTTACTCCCCTGTTGCGGCCAAAAACATTCAGTACTTC. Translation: CASSYSPVAAKNIQYF.

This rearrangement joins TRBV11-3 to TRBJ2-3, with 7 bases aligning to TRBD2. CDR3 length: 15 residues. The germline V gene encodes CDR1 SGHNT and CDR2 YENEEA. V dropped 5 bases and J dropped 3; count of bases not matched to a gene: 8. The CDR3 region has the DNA TGTGCCAGCAGCCCCCATAGCGGGCTAACAGATACGCAGTATTTT. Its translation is CASSPHSGLTDTQYF.

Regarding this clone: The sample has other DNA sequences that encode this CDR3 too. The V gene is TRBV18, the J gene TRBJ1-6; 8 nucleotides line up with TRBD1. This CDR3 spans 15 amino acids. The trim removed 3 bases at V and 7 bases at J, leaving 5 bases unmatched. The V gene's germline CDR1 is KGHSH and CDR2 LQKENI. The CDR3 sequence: CASSPGQGLNSPLHF. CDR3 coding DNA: TGTGCCAGCTCACCCGGACAGGGACTAAATTCACCCCTCCACTTT.

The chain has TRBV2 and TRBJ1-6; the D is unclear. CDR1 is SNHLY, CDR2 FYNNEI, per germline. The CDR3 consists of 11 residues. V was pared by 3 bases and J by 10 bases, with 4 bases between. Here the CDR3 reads CASSDESPLHF. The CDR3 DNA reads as TGTGCCAGCAGTGATGAGTCACCCCTCCACTTT.

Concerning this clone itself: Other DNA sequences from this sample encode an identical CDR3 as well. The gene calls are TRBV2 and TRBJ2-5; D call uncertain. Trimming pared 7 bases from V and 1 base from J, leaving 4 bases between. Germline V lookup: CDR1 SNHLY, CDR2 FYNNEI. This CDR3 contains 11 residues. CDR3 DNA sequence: TGTGCCAGCACCCTCCAAGAGACCCAGTACTTC. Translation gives CASTLQETQYF.

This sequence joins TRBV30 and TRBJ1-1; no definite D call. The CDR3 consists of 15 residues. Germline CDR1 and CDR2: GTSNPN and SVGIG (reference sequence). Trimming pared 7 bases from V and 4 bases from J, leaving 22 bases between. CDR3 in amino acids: CAFDRLRAGVTEAFF. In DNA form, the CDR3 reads TGTGCCTTTGACCGGTTGAGGGCCGGCGTCACTGAAGCTTTCTTT.